The 6 T cell receptor beta chains reported below all come from one sample, sequenced in a study of PD-L1 blockade in urothelial cancer. Time point described: pretreatment peripheral blood. The table came from immunoSEQ multiplex PCR; TCRdb's copy has only in-frame clones and leaves some out. The sample has some 45,000 clones, approximately 90% seen once; the top ten hold 20% to 25%. Source: PBMCs, taken around atezolizumab (anti-PD-L1) treatment. The receptors were sampled from a donor at least 40 years old with urothelial cancer.

This chain joins TRBV4-3 and TRBJ1-2, with D possibly TRBD1 on 5 matching bases. Germline V lookup: CDR1 LGHNA, CDR2 YSLEER. V was trimmed by 3 bases and J by 4 bases, leaving 15 bases between them. This CDR3 has 15 amino acids. The CDR3 coding sequence is TGCGCCAGCAGCCAGGAGCCCAGGGTTCCCTATGGCTACACCTTC. Translated, it gives CASSQEPRVPYGYTF.

V and J are TRBV21-1 and TRBJ2-5; TRBD2 is taken as the D call from the table, unchecked against the DNA. TRBV21-1 is shown as a pseudogene. The CDR3 consists of 11 residues. CDR3 loop: CASSPRETQYF. The DNA for the CDR3 is TGTGCCAGCAGCCCCCGGGAGACCCAGTACTTC.

This CDR3 reads CASSSPSGRAYNEQFF. Here the CDR3 DNA reads TGTGCCAGCAGTTCCCCAAGCGGGAGGGCCTACAATGAGCAGTTCTTC. The gene calls are TRBV27 and TRBJ2-1; 10 bases match TRBD2. The V gene end was trimmed by 4 bases and the J gene end by 2 bases; junction bases not matched to a gene: 5. The germline CDR1 and CDR2 sequences are MNHEY and SMNVEV (reference sequence). The CDR3 totals 16 residues.

The chain is built from TRBV27 and TRBJ2-2, with 8 bases that match TRBD1. The V gene end was trimmed by 6 bases and the J gene end by 6 bases; junction bases not matched to a gene: 9. CDR1 and CDR2 from the germline V gene are MNHEY and SMNVEV (reference sequence). The CDR3 length is 15 residues. The CDR3 region has the DNA TGTGCCAGCAGCCCCGGACAGGGTAGGCCCGGGGAGCTGTTTTTT. Protein product: CASSPGQGRPGELFF.

This clone was seen only a few times. This chain joins TRBV11-2 and TRBJ2-1; 11 nucleotides agree with TRBD1. Germline lookup yields CDR1 SGHAT and CDR2 FQNNGV. With 5 bases clipped from V and 6 bases from J, the junction kept 3 bases outside the gene matches. The CDR3 totals 14 residues. The CDR3 protein is CASSRTGGRNEQFF. CDR3 coding DNA: TGTGCCAGCAGCCGGACAGGGGGCCGCAATGAGCAGTTCTTC.

This sequence joins TRBV15 and TRBJ2-5; 14 nucleotides align to TRBD2. CDR3 length: 19 amino acids. Germline V gene data show CDR1 as LNHNV and CDR2 as YYDKDF (reference sequence). Unmatched junction bases numbered 14, after V lost 3 bases and J lost 5 bases. CDR3 nucleotide sequence: TGTGCCACCAGCAGTGGGGGACTAGCGGGAGATTTCGGAGGGGAGACCCAGTACTTC. Translated: CATSSGGLAGDFGGETQYF.